This entry lists 12 T cell receptor beta chains sequenced from one sample in a study of early T cells in non-severe SARS-CoV-2 infection. One entry per CDR3 protein, called by TCRdb with MiXCR from the 5' RACE reads. The top ten clones hold 15% to 20% of a sample with about 38,000 distinct CDR3 sequences, about 4.5% of them seen once. Source material: whole blood. Receptors were obtained from an adult who was a healthcare worker with PCR-confirmed SARS-CoV-2 infection or an uninfected control (not recorded which).

This clonotype was detected many times. The chain carries TRBV7-9 and TRBJ1-1; 7 bases line up with TRBD1. From germline, CDR1 is SEHNR and CDR2 FQNEAQ (reference sequence). The CDR3 spans 14 residues. V was clipped by 3 bases and J by 2 bases; unmatched bases: 3. CDR3 DNA: TGTGCCAGCAGCTTGGGACAGACTAACACTGAAGCTTTCTTT. It translates to CASSLGQTNTEAFF.

This clonotype was seen at least ten times. V is TRBV5-1 and J is TRBJ2-7, with 7 bases matching TRBD1. With V trimmed by 6 bases and J by 5 bases, 8 bases remained unmatched. There are 13 residues in the CDR3. CDR1 is SGHRS and CDR2 is YFSETQ in the germline V gene. The CDR3 nucleotides read TGCGCCAGCACCGGGACAGATTCCCACGAGCAGTACTTC. This sequence encodes CASTGTDSHEQYF.

The table lists this clonotype with many counts. This rearrangement joins TRBV30 to TRBJ1-3; D is ambiguous. Trimming removed 5 bases at V and 0 bases at J, with 5 bases between. CDR1 is GTSNPN, CDR2 SVGIG, per germline (reference sequence). The CDR3 totals 12 residues. CDR3 loop: CAWATSGNTIYF. The CDR3 DNA follows: TGTGCCTGGGCTACCTCTGGAAACACCATATATTTT.

The chain has TRBV7-9 and TRBJ1-4; maybe TRBD1 (5 bases). Trimming took 5 bases from V and 5 from J, leaving 15 bases between them. Per germline, CDR1 SEHNR and CDR2 FQNEAQ (reference sequence). The CDR3 is made up of 15 amino acids. The CDR3 DNA is TGTGCCAGCAGCCAAGACAGAATCTCGAATGAAAAACTGTTTTTT. It encodes CASSQDRISNEKLFF.

This clonotype was counted ten times or more. The CDR3: CASSLGTGAYGYTF. Written as DNA, the CDR3 is TGTGCCAGCAGCTTGGGTACAGGGGCCTATGGCTACACCTTC. The chain carries TRBV7-2 and TRBJ1-2, with 7 bases lining up with TRBD1. The CDR3 extends over 14 amino acids. V was pared by 3 bases and J by 4 bases, with 5 bases of the junction left unmatched. Germline values: CDR1 SGHTA, CDR2 FQGNSA.

This clonotype has ten or more counts. This chain links TRBV3-1 with TRBJ1-6, with no clear D. The CDR3 contains 15 residues. Trimming pared 3 bases from V and 5 bases from J, leaving 11 bases between. CDR1 and CDR2 (germline): LGHDT, YNNKEL (reference sequence). This CDR3 reads CASSQLFDNNSPLHF. CDR3 coding DNA: TGTGCCAGCAGCCAGCTATTTGACAATAATTCACCCCTCCACTTT.

This clonotype was seen ten or more times. The chain employs TRBV20-1 and TRBJ1-1; the D is unclear. Per the germline V gene, CDR1 is DFQATT and CDR2 is SNEGSKA (reference sequence). CDR3 length equals 15 residues. V lost 5 bases to trimming and J lost 4 bases, with 20 bases between them. The CDR3 DNA reads TGCAGTGCTTCCCCGGGCCCTGCGGGGAGCACTGAAGCTTTCTTT. Translating gives CSASPGPAGSTEAFF.

This clonotype has at least ten counts. The CDR3 region has the DNA TGTGCCACCAGCGAAGGGAACAACCAGCAGTTCTTC. Protein sequence: CATSEGNNQQFF. The V and J genes are TRBV15 and TRBJ2-1; D uncertain. V was clipped by 5 bases and J by 11 bases, with 13 bases between them. Germline V gene sequence: CDR1 LNHNV, CDR2 YYDKDF (reference sequence). The CDR3 contains 12 residues.

The sample holds many counts of this clonotype. The rearrangement links TRBV27 to TRBJ2-1; 11 positions agree with TRBD1. J was trimmed by 6 bases and V by 5 bases; bases with no gene match: 0. Germline V CDR1 and CDR2: MNHEY, SMNVEV (reference sequence). The length of the CDR3 is 13 residues. The CDR3 nucleotides read TGTGCCAGCAGTGGGACAGGGGGCAATGAGCAGTTCTTC. This translates into CASSGTGGNEQFF.

This clonotype occurred many times. The chain joins TRBV7-6 to TRBJ2-3, with 8 bases aligning to TRBD1. The ends lost 4 bases at V and 1 base at J; junction bases unmatched: 10. The CDR3 is made up of 17 amino acids. CDR1 and CDR2 from the germline V gene are SGHVS and FNYEAQ. CDR3 in DNA: TGTGCCAGCAGCTCCCGTGACAGGGGACGGGGCACAGATACGCAGTATTTT. Its translation: CASSSRDRGRGTDTQYF.

This clonotype was recorded many times. The genes are TRBV10-2 and TRBJ2-3; unclear D gene. Trimming stripped 0 bases from V and 5 bases from J, with 3 bases between. Germline loops: CDR1 WSHSY, CDR2 SAAADI. This CDR3 spans 12 amino acids. CDR3 region: CASSESGDTQYF. DNA of the CDR3: TGCGCCAGCAGTGAGTCCGGAGATACGCAGTATTTT.

This clonotype was counted many times. This chain joins TRBV6-5 and TRBJ1-2; D may be TRBD1 (6 bases). Trimming left V 6 bases short and J 0 bases short, with 11 bases between. CDR1 and CDR2 (germline): MNHEY, SVGAGI. The CDR3 is 14 amino acids. The CDR3 here is CASSREGANYGYTF. The CDR3 coding sequence is TGTGCCAGCAGCCGCGAGGGGGCTAACTATGGCTACACCTTC.